The clone carrying this T cell receptor (beta chain) was observed a handful of times. These data originate in a study of control samples from healthy donors and cancer patients. Per germline, CDR1 SGHDT and CDR2 YYEEEE. The CDR3 covers 13 residues. Trimming took off 0 bases at V and 1 base at J, with 4 bases between the two ends. Only in-frame clones appear in the TCRdb table, and some are missing; sequencing was by immunoSEQ multiplex PCR. The table includes about 140,000 clones, about nine tenths detected once. This TCR was recovered from a man aged 30 to 45 in good health. The sequenced material came from blood. The chain is built from TRBV5-6 and TRBJ2-5; D call uncertain. The CDR3: CASSLASQETQYF. The CDR3 coding sequence is TGTGCCAGCAGCTTGGCTAGCCAAGAGACCCAGTACTTC. The full variable domain, in which reference TRBV5-6 and TRBJ2-5 provide the parts outside the CDR3, is DAGVTQSPTHLIKTRGQQVTLRCSPKSGHDTVSWYQQALGQGPQFIFQYYEEEERQRGNFPDRFSGHQFPNYSSELNVNALLLGDSALYLCASSLASQETQYFGPGTRLLVL.